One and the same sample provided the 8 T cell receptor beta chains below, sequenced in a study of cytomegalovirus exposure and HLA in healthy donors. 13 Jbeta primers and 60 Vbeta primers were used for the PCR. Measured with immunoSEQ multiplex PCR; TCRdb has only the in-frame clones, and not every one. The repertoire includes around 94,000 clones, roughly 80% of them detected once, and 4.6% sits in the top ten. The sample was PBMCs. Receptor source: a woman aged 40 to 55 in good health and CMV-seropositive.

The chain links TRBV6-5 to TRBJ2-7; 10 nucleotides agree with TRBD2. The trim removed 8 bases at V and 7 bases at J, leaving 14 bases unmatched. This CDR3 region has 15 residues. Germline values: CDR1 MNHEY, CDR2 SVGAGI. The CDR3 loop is CASQGGLAGAGEQYF. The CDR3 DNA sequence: TGTGCCAGCCAGGGAGGGCTAGCGGGAGCGGGGGAGCAGTACTTC.

CDR3 in amino acids: CASSRRGNEKLFF. The DNA of the CDR3 is TGTGCCAGCAGTCGAAGGGGTAATGAAAAACTGTTTTTT. The chain employs TRBV6-5 and TRBJ1-4, with D tentatively TRBD1 (5 bases). Germline-derived CDR1 and CDR2 are MNHEY and SVGAGI. Deletions cut 5 bases from V and 4 bases from J, with 8 bases between. The CDR3 has 13 amino acids.

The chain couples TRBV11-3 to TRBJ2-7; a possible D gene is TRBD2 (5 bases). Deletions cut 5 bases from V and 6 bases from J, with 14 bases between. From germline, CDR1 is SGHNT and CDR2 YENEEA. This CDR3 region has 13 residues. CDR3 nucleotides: TGTGCCAGCAGCCCCCTCGGAGGCTTCGAGCAGTACTTC. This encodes CASSPLGGFEQYF.

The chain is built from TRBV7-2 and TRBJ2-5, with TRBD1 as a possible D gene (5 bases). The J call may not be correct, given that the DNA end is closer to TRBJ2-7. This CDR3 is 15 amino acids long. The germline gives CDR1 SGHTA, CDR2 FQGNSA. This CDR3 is CASSLEAWQGDEQYF. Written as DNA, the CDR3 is TGTGCCAGCAGCTTAGAAGCATGGCAGGGCGACGAGCAGTACTTC.

CDR3 bases: TGCGCCAGCAGCTCAGGACAGGGGTCTGGGGCCAACGTCCTGACTTTC. Its protein is CASSSGQGSGANVLTF. V and J are TRBV4-1 and TRBJ2-6, with TRBD1 identical over 9 bases. The CDR3 is 16 residues long. Germline V gene sequence: CDR1 MGHRA, CDR2 YSYEKL. V shed 5 bases and J 1 base; nucleotides not matched to a gene: 3.

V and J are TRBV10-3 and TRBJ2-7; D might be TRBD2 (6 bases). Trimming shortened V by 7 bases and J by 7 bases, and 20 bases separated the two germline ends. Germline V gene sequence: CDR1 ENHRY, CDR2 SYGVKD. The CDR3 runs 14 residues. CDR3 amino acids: CAIIQDSGTREQYF. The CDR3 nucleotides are TGTGCCATCATACAGGATAGCGGTACTAGAGAGCAGTACTTC.

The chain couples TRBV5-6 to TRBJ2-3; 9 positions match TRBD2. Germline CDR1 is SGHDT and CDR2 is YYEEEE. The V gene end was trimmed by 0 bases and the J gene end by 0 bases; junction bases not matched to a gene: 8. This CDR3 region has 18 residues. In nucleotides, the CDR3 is TGTGCCAGCAGCTTGGGTTCTAGCGGGGATCCTAGCACAGATACGCAGTATTTT. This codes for CASSLGSSGDPSTDTQYF.

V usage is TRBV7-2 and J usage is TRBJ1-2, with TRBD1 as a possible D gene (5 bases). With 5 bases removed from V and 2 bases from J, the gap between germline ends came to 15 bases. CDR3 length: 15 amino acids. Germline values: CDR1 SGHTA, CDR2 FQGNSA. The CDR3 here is CASSLTRSGNYGYTF. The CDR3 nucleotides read TGTGCCAGCAGCCTAACCCGTTCAGGGAACTATGGCTACACCTTC. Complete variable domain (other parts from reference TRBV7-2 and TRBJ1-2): GAGVSQSPSNKVTEKGKDVELRCDPISGHTALYWYRQSLGQGLEFLIYFQGNSAPDKSGLPSDRFSAERTGGSVSTLTIQRTQQEDSAVYLCASSLTRSGNYGYTFGSGTRLTVV.